Listed here is a single T cell receptor beta chain. TCRdb fed the RT-PCR reads into MiXCR, producing one record per CDR3 protein. Altogether hundreds of thousands of distinct CDR3 sequences are present, approximately 15% being singletons, with the ten largest covering about 3.9%. Germline CDR1 MNHNS, CDR2 SASEGT. There are 14 residues in the CDR3. V lost 1 base and J lost 4, with 10 bases in between. Sequencing input: memory CD4+ T cells from blood. The TCR was taken from a female donor in good health, serving as a healthy control. V gene TRBV6-1 combines with J gene TRBJ1-2; D perhaps matches TRBD1 (5 bases). CDR3 nucleotides: TGTGCCAGCAGTGAAGAGGGGAGTGTCTATGGCTACACCTTC. Residues: CASSEEGSVYGYTF.